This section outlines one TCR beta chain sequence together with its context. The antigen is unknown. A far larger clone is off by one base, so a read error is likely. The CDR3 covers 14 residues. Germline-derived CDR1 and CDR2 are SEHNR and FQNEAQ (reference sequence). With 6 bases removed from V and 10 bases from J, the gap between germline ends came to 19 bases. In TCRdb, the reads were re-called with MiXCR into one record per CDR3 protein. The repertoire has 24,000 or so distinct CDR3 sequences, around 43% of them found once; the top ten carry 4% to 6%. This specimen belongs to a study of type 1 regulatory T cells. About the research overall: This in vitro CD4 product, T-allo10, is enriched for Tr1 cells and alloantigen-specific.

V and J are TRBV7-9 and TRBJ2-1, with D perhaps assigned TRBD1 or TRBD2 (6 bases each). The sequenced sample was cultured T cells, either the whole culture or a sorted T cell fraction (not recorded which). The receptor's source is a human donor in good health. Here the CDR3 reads CASSEGGRGYEQFF. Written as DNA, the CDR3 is TGTGCCAGCAGTGAGGGGGGTCGGGGTTACGAGCAGTTCTTC.